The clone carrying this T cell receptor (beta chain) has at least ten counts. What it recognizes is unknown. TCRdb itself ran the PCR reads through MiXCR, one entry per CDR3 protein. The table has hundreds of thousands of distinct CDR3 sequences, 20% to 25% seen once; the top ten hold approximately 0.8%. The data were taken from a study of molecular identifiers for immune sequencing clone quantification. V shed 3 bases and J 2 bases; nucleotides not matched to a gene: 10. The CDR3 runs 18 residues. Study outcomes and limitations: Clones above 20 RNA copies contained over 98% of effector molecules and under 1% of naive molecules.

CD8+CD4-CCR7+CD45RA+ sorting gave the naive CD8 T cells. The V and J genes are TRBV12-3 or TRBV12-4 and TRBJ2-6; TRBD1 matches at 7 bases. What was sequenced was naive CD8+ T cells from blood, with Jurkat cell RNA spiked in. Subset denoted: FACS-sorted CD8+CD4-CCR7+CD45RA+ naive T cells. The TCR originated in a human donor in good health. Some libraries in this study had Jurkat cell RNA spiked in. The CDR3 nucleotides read TGTGCCAGCAGTTTTTGGTCGGCTGACAGGGCTGGGGCCAACGTCCTGACTTTC. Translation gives CASSFWSADRAGANVLTF.